The 12 T cell receptor beta chains listed next were all sequenced from one sample in a study of Ad26.COV2.S vaccination and SARS-CoV-2 variants. Libraries were prepared by immunoSEQ multiplex PCR; TCRdb keeps only in-frame clonotypes and omits some of them. This table has about 350,000 clones, approximately 81% appearing once. Treatment reported: 15 to 20 received Ad26.COV2.S at low or high dose, single or two shots; about 5 received placebo; per-sample allocation not given. Sampling happened 63 days after the first vaccine or placebo injection. Sequenced here: peripheral blood, sampled in a trial of Ad26.COV2.S vaccine versus placebo. These receptors were obtained from a person aged 18-65 years who received the Ad26.COV2.S COVID-19 vaccine or a placebo.

The V call is TRBV4-1, the J call TRBJ2-1; the D is unclear. This CDR3 spans 13 amino acids. From germline, CDR1 is MGHRA and CDR2 YSYEKL. The V end was cut by 3 bases, the J end by 8 bases, with 11 bases between. This CDR3 is CASSHRSGDEQFF. For the CDR3, the DNA is TGCGCCAGCAGCCACCGGAGTGGGGATGAGCAGTTCTTC.

Points on this clone: Other DNA sequences in the same sample also yield this CDR3. The gene calls are TRBV14 and TRBJ1-2, with D maybe TRBD1 (5 bases). The germline CDR1 and CDR2 sequences are SGHDN and FVKESK. This CDR3 comprises 13 residues. The V and J ends lost 3 bases and 0 bases respectively, with 5 bases between them. The CDR3 DNA sequence: TGTGCCAGCAGCCAGGGGGCTAACTATGGCTACACCTTC. As protein: CASSQGANYGYTF.

V usage is TRBV6-2 or TRBV6-3 and J usage is TRBJ1-4; TRBD1 matches at 11 bases. Germline V gene data show CDR1 as MNHEY and CDR2 as SVGEGT. The CDR3 has 17 amino acids. The V gene end was trimmed by 3 bases and the J gene end by 4 bases; junction bases not matched to a gene: 7. The CDR3 DNA follows: TGTGCCAGCAGTTATTCCGGACAGGGGGCCAGTAATGAAAAACTGTTTTTT. Residues: CASSYSGQGASNEKLFF.

The count of this clone is one. This rearrangement joins TRBV14 to TRBJ2-3, with 13 nucleotides matching TRBD2. There are 17 residues in the CDR3. Germline CDR1 and CDR2: SGHDN and FVKESK. J gave up 2 bases and V 4 bases, and 6 bases lay outside the gene matches. The CDR3 region is CASSPLGLAGNTDTQYF. CDR3 DNA sequence: TGTGCCAGCAGCCCCTTGGGACTAGCGGGGAACACAGATACGCAGTATTTT.

The chain links TRBV30 to TRBJ1-4; 10 nucleotides line up with TRBD1. CDR3 length equals 14 residues. Germline-derived CDR1 and CDR2 are GTSNPN and SVGIG (reference sequence). Trimming at V came to 1 base and at J to 6 bases, leaving 2 bases not matched to a gene. For the CDR3, the DNA is TGTGCCTGGAGTGCGGGGACAGGGGATGAAAAACTGTTTTTT. This encodes CAWSAGTGDEKLFF.

The chain joins TRBV15 to TRBJ2-3; 9 nucleotides align to TRBD1. V shed 5 bases, J shed 4 bases, and the junction held 7 bases outside the gene matches. The V gene's germline CDR1 is LNHNV and CDR2 YYDKDF (reference sequence). The CDR3 length is 15 residues. The CDR3 is CATSQDRGGSDTQYF. The CDR3 DNA is TGTGCCACCAGCCAGGACAGGGGAGGATCAGATACGCAGTATTTT.

The genes are TRBV18 and TRBJ2-2; D may be TRBD2 (6 bases). Trimming took off 3 bases at V and 8 bases at J, with 10 bases between the two ends. Looked up from germline, CDR1 is KGHSH and CDR2 is LQKENI. There are 13 residues in the CDR3. The chain's CDR3 is CASSPGTSGELFF. CDR3 sequence (DNA): TGTGCCAGCTCACCTGGGACTTCAGGGGAGCTGTTTTTT.

As regards this clone: The same CDR3 arises from other DNA sequences in this sample as well. The CDR3 DNA is TGTGCCAGCAGCTTGGGAGGGACCTCCTACGAGCAGTACTTC. It codes for CASSLGGTSYEQYF. The chain uses TRBV5-4 and TRBJ2-7; D is possibly TRBD1 or TRBD2 (5 bases each). CDR3 size: 14 residues. The V end lost 0 bases, the J end lost 0 bases, and 7 bases lay between the germline ends. Germline CDR1 SGHNT, CDR2 YYREEE (reference sequence).

This rearrangement joins TRBV12-3 or TRBV12-4 to TRBJ1-4, with D possibly matching TRBD1 (5 bases). This CDR3 comprises 13 residues. Trimming took 8 bases from V and 8 from J, leaving 15 bases between them. CDR3 sequence reads: CASRSGGGEKLFF. The DNA of the CDR3 is TGTGCCAGCCGCTCAGGTGGGGGGGAAAAACTGTTTTTT.

The chain carries TRBV19 and TRBJ2-1; possible D gene TRBD1, 5 bases. The CDR3 has 12 amino acids. Trimming removed 9 bases at V and 7 bases at J, with 13 bases between. The V gene's germline CDR1 is LNHDA and CDR2 SQIVND (reference sequence). The chain's CDR3 is CASQGYLNEQFF. CDR3 bases: TGTGCCAGCCAGGGATACCTTAATGAGCAGTTCTTC.

The chain combines TRBV6-5 with TRBJ1-4; 8 nucleotides match TRBD1. The CDR3 sequence is 14 residues long. J gave up 5 bases and V 9 bases, and 8 bases lay outside the gene matches. Germline V gene data show CDR1 as MNHEY and CDR2 as SVGAGI. Here the CDR3 DNA reads TGTGCCAGTACTTACGGGACAGGAAATGAAAAACTGTTTTTT. Encoded protein: CASTYGTGNEKLFF.

The rearrangement links TRBV30 to TRBJ2-1; TRBD2 aligns across 7 bases. Trimming took 3 bases from V and 9 from J; bases not matched to a gene: 11. The CDR3 length is 14 residues. Per the germline V gene, CDR1 is GTSNPN and CDR2 is SVGIG (reference sequence). The CDR3 sequence is CAWSNSEGGGEQFF. The CDR3 nucleotides read TGTGCCTGGAGCAACTCGGAGGGCGGGGGTGAGCAGTTCTTC. The complete variable domain, with remaining parts taken from reference TRBV30 and TRBJ2-1, reads SQTIHQWPATLVQPVGSPLSLECTVEGTSNPNLYWYRQAAGRGLQLLFYSVGIGQISSEVPQNLSASRPQDRQFILSSKKLLLSDSGFYLCAWSNSEGGGEQFFGPGTRLTVL.